This T cell receptor (beta chain) is drawn from a study of blood T cell repertoires in COVID-19. Per the original methods: Amplification of reference gene primers provided the estimated nucleated cell counts. Assay: immunoSEQ multiplex PCR; the TCRdb copy retains only in-frame clones and omits some. V, J and clone size are those of that table, while D and trimming were read from the DNA. The sample gives 150,000 to 200,000 clones, about 77% of which show up once; less than 20% is in the top ten. Sequencing was carried out using PBMCs or T cells enriched from blood (not recorded which). This TCR came from a woman aged 45-65 years with acute COVID-19.

CDR3 sequence: CASRTQEVPPYGYTF. In DNA form, the CDR3 reads TGTGCCAGCAGGACTCAGGAGGTCCCCCCCTATGGCTACACCTTC. The V and J genes are TRBV28 and TRBJ1-2; D unclear. Trimming shortened V by 6 bases and J by 4 bases, and 18 bases separated the two germline ends. Germline lookup yields CDR1 MDHEN and CDR2 SYDVKM. The CDR3 spans 15 residues.